The 14 T cell receptor beta chains below were found in one sample sequenced in a study of cytomegalovirus exposure and HLA in healthy donors. Primers included in the PCR were 60 Vbeta and 13 Jbeta primers. Produced via immunoSEQ multiplex PCR; TCRdb's table is partial and in-frame only. The sample includes over 90,000 clones, around 78% of them seen just once. Material for sequencing was PBMCs. The receptors were gathered from a man aged 40-49 years in good health and CMV-seronegative.

The chain has TRBV6-4 and TRBJ1-5; D gene uncertain. Germline-derived CDR1 and CDR2 are MRHNA and SNTAGT. V was cut by 2 bases and J by 0 bases, with 11 bases left in between. The CDR3 is 16 residues long. The CDR3 nucleotides are TGTGCCAGCAGTGACCGACACCGCTATAGCAATCAGCCCCAGCATTTT. It encodes CASSDRHRYSNQPQHF.

This sequence joins TRBV7-9 and TRBJ1-1, with TRBD1 as a possible D gene (6 bases). This CDR3 comprises 14 residues. Germline V gene lookup returns CDR1 SEHNR and CDR2 FQNEAQ (reference sequence). With 5 bases removed from V and 11 bases from J, the gap between germline ends came to 21 bases. DNA for the CDR3: TGTGCCAGCAGCCCCCTGGGACATCAAGAGGGGGCTTTCTTT. Translation gives CASSPLGHQEGAFF.

This clone showed up just once. The same CDR3 also results from other DNA sequences found in this sample. This chain uses TRBV9 with TRBJ2-7; 7 nucleotides align to TRBD2. The CDR3 has 14 residues. Germline lookup yields CDR1 SGDLS and CDR2 YYNGEE. V was pared by 0 bases and J by 3 bases, with 3 bases of the junction left unmatched. The CDR3 DNA reads as TGTGCCAGCAGCGTAGGCGGGGGAGACTACGAGCAGTACTTC. Its protein is CASSVGGGDYEQYF.

J is TRBJ2-7 and V is TRBV7-2; 9 bases line up with TRBD1. J was trimmed by 4 bases and V by 2 bases; bases with no gene match: 12. Germline lookup yields CDR1 SGHTA and CDR2 FQGNSA. The CDR3 runs 17 residues. CDR3 region: CASSLLPGQGGSYEQYF. The CDR3 coding sequence is TGTGCCAGCAGCTTATTACCGGGACAGGGTGGATCGTACGAGCAGTACTTC.

The V call is TRBV5-1, the J call TRBJ2-1; TRBD2 agrees at 15 bases. CDR1 SGHRS and CDR2 YFSETQ come from the germline V gene. This CDR3 has 16 amino acids. The V gene end was trimmed by 4 bases and the J gene end by 7 bases; junction bases not matched to a gene: 6. The chain's CDR3 is CASSRSGLAGGNEQFF. CDR3 bases: TGCGCCAGCAGCCGGTCAGGACTAGCGGGGGGGAATGAGCAGTTCTTC.

The V gene is TRBV11-3, the J gene TRBJ2-3; D may be TRBD2 (6 bases). The CDR3 has 14 amino acids. With 5 bases removed from V and 2 bases from J, the gap between germline ends came to 11 bases. The germline gives CDR1 SGHNT, CDR2 YENEEA. CDR3 sequence: CASSLAGTTDTQYF. For the CDR3, the DNA is TGTGCCAGCAGCCTGGCGGGGACCACAGATACGCAGTATTTT. The full variable domain, in which reference TRBV11-3 and TRBJ2-3 provide the parts outside the CDR3, is EAGVVQSPRYKIIEKKQPVAFWCNPISGHNTLYWYLQNLGQGPELLIRYENEEAVDDSQLPKDRFSAERLKGVDSTLKIQPAELGDSAVYLCASSLAGTTDTQYFGPGTRLTVL.

The V call is TRBV7-9, the J call TRBJ2-1; tentatively, D is TRBD2 (5 bases). The length of the CDR3 is 17 residues. CDR1 SEHNR and CDR2 FQNEAQ come from the germline V gene (reference sequence). Trimming took off 6 bases at V and 2 bases at J, with 20 bases between the two ends. CDR3 coding DNA: TGTGCCAGCAGTCCCGCGAGACTATCCGACCCCTACAATGAGCAGTTCTTC. It specifies CASSPARLSDPYNEQFF.

The chain joins TRBV5-1 to TRBJ2-1; tentatively, D is TRBD1 (5 bases). The CDR3 loop spans 15 amino acids. Germline V CDR1 and CDR2: SGHRS, YFSETQ. Trimming removed 0 bases at V and 2 bases at J, with 9 bases between. The CDR3 DNA reads as TGCGCCAGCAGCTTGGAAGGGGTCACCTACAATGAGCAGTTCTTC. Residues: CASSLEGVTYNEQFF.

As for this clone: This specimen includes other DNA sequences encoding the same CDR3. The chain links TRBV10-3 to TRBJ1-6; D is possibly TRBD1 (6 bases). The CDR3 is made up of 15 amino acids. Germline V lookup: CDR1 ENHRY, CDR2 SYGVKD. Trimming stripped 4 bases from V and 8 bases from J, with 15 bases between. CDR3 sequence (DNA): TGTGCCATCAGTGGTTACAGGGTCGGGGATTCACCCCTCCACTTT. The encoded protein is CAISGYRVGDSPLHF.

This rearrangement joins TRBV12-5 to TRBJ1-3, with D maybe TRBD1 (6 bases). The CDR3 has 13 amino acids. The V gene's germline CDR1 is LGHNT and CDR2 FRNRAP. The V end lost 5 bases, the J end lost 4 bases, and 9 bases lay between the germline ends. The CDR3 region is CASGLDRGNTIYF. Written as DNA, the CDR3 is TGTGCTAGTGGTCTGGACAGAGGAAACACCATATATTTT.

The chain couples TRBV7-2 to TRBJ2-5; no clear D. The J call may be in error: the DNA end matches TRBJ2-7 better. CDR3 size: 12 residues. Looked up from germline, CDR1 is SGHTA and CDR2 is FQGNSA. Written as DNA, the CDR3 is TGTGCCAGCAGCCCCGACATCAACGAGCAGTACTTC. This gives the protein CASSPDINEQYF.

The chain is built from TRBV6-6 and TRBJ1-5, with TRBD1 as a possible D gene (6 bases). The CDR3 loop spans 15 amino acids. Germline CDR1 MNHNY, CDR2 SVGAGI (reference sequence). With 5 bases removed from V and 0 bases from J, the gap between germline ends came to 11 bases. The CDR3 DNA is TGTGCCAGCAGTCCCGCAGGGGTTAGCAATCAGCCCCAGCATTTT. Encoded protein: CASSPAGVSNQPQHF.

The V call is TRBV6-5, the J call TRBJ1-3; D remains ambiguous. The length of the CDR3 is 12 residues. Germline V gene sequence: CDR1 MNHEY, CDR2 SVGAGI. Trimming took 5 bases from V and 7 from J, leaving 9 bases between them. This CDR3 is CASSPNGNTIYF. The CDR3 DNA is TGTGCCAGCAGTCCAAACGGGAACACCATATATTTT.

The J gene is TRBJ2-7, the V gene TRBV6-6; TRBD2 is a possible D gene (5 bases). Germline CDR1 is MNHNY and CDR2 is SVGAGI (reference sequence). V gave up 2 bases and J gave up 3 bases, with 8 bases separating them. The CDR3 covers 13 residues. CDR3 in amino acids: CASSYLGNYEQYF. The CDR3 DNA sequence: TGTGCCAGCAGTTACCTCGGGAACTACGAGCAGTACTTC.